This T cell receptor beta chain is drawn from a study of shared T cell receptors in the human thymus. This table comes from immunoSEQ multiplex PCR, and its TCRdb copy is limited to in-frame clones, with some not included. The sample lists just under 550,000 clones, approximately 80% seen once, with less than 0.015% in the top ten. Germline-derived CDR1 and CDR2 are SGHTA and FQGNSA. Deletions cut 1 base from V and 1 base from J, with 8 bases between. The length of the CDR3 is 15 residues. These same data were also listed under a study on human thymus T cells. That source reports: Healthy Finnish infants undergoing corrective surgery for congenital heart defects provided the donor material. Resections were taken during corrective heart surgery, and the thymus tissue came from these. Use of V and J genes seemed skewed within the thymic and blood repertoires. Related research has reported that thymic repertoires overlap highly among unrelated individuals.

This TCR derives from a boy under two years old with a congenital heart defect. The J gene is TRBJ2-1, the V gene TRBV7-2; D not certain. The sample taken for sequencing was thymocytes. The chain's CDR3 is CASSLDSGSYNEQFF. In nucleotides, the CDR3 is TGTGCCAGCAGCTTAGACTCCGGGTCCTACAATGAGCAGTTCTTC.